The clone carrying this T cell receptor beta chain was found once. The CDR3 is made up of 14 amino acids. The germline V gene encodes CDR1 MNHEY and CDR2 SMNVEV (reference sequence). Between the trimmed V and J ends, which lost 2 bases and 4 bases, there was a span of 8 bases. These data originate in a study of cytomegalovirus exposure and HLA in healthy donors. Sequencing used immunoSEQ multiplex PCR; TCRdb keeps in-frame clones, though not all of them. The sample has a few hundred thousand clones, about nine tenths seen once. The sequence derives from a woman in her twenties or thirties in good health and CMV-seronegative. The rearrangement uses TRBV27 and TRBJ2-2, with a tentative D call TRBD2 (6 bases). Sequencing input: PBMCs. Here the CDR3 DNA reads TGTGCCAGCAGTTTAGCGGGATCCACCGGGGAGCTGTTTTTT. This sequence encodes CASSLAGSTGELFF.